This is a list of T cell receptor beta chains from one sample in a study of spatial heterogeneity in lung cancer. TCRdb re-called the 5' RACE reads through MiXCR, storing one row per CDR3 protein. The top ten clones hold 6.9% of a sample with 80,000 to 95,000 distinct CDR3 sequences, approximately 8.5% of them seen once. Material: PBMCs, obtained at surgery. These receptors came from a male donor with early-stage non-small cell lung cancer. Each CDR3 is given with its conserved first and last residue. The order of the fields is V gene, clone size, D gene, J gene, CDR3 DNA, CDR3 protein. A D gene is named only where the DNA matches it firmly. Rows give clone size only sometimes, using once, few, many, or a class for an expanded clone.

v_call: TRBV5-1
clone_size: many
d_call: -
j_call: TRBJ2-1
cdr3_nt: TGCGCCAGCAGCTTGAAGTTAGGCAATGAGCAGTTCTTC
cdr3_aa: CASSLKLGNEQFF

v_call: TRBV6-5
clone_size: -
d_call: -
j_call: TRBJ1-3
cdr3_nt: TGTGCCAGCAGTTACACAGGGAGCTCTGGAAACACCATATATTTT
cdr3_aa: CASSYTGSSGNTIYF

v_call: TRBV19
clone_size: many
d_call: TRBD1
j_call: TRBJ1-4
cdr3_nt: TGTGCCAGTAATGAGGGGGCGGACGAAAAACTGTTTTTT
cdr3_aa: CASNEGADEKLFF

v_call: TRBV10-1
clone_size: -
d_call: -
j_call: TRBJ2-1
cdr3_nt: TGCGCCAGTCCTATAGCACCGAGCTCCTACAATGAGCAGTTCTTC
cdr3_aa: CASPIAPSSYNEQFF

v_call: TRBV4-2
clone_size: many
d_call: TRBD2
j_call: TRBJ2-3
cdr3_nt: TGTGCCAGCAGCCAGAAGACGGCGGGGGAATCCACAGATACGCAGTATTTT
cdr3_aa: CASSQKTAGESTDTQYF

v_call: TRBV5-1
clone_size: -
d_call: -
j_call: TRBJ2-3
cdr3_nt: TGCGCCAGCAGCGTTGGCCCCGGGACGGAAGATACGCAGTATTTT
cdr3_aa: CASSVGPGTEDTQYF

v_call: TRBV12-3/TRBV12-4
clone_size: many
d_call: -
j_call: TRBJ2-3
cdr3_nt: TGTGCCAGCAGCCCCTACGACTTCTCTAGCACAGATACGCAGTATTTT
cdr3_aa: CASSPYDFSSTDTQYF

v_call: TRBV19
clone_size: many
d_call: -
j_call: TRBJ1-1
cdr3_nt: TGTGCCAGTACCTCACCGGGACTCACGAACACTGAAGCTTTCTTT
cdr3_aa: CASTSPGLTNTEAFF

v_call: TRBV7-8
clone_size: few
d_call: TRBD2
j_call: TRBJ2-2
cdr3_nt: TGTGCCAGCAGCTCCCCCGGGACTACCCTCACCGGGGAGCTGTTTTTT
cdr3_aa: CASSSPGTTLTGELFF

v_call: TRBV20-1
clone_size: few
d_call: -
j_call: TRBJ1-1
cdr3_nt: TGCAGTGAGGGCAGCATGAACACTGAAGCTTTCTTT
cdr3_aa: CSEGSMNTEAFF

v_call: TRBV7-8
clone_size: many
d_call: -
j_call: TRBJ1-1
cdr3_nt: TGTGCCAGCAGCCAACGCGACCAGGGAACTGAAGCTTTCTTT
cdr3_aa: CASSQRDQGTEAFF

v_call: TRBV6-5
clone_size: few
d_call: TRBD2
j_call: TRBJ2-5
cdr3_nt: TGTGCCAGCAGTTACTCGTCCACGGGACTAGCGGGGGAAGAGACCCAGTACTTC
cdr3_aa: CASSYSSTGLAGEETQYF

v_call: TRBV6-5
clone_size: -
d_call: TRBD2
j_call: TRBJ2-2
cdr3_nt: TGTGCCAGCAGACCTCACGCCGCGGGCGGGAGTAGGGTCGGGGAGCTGTTTTTT
cdr3_aa: CASRPHAAGGSRVGELFF

v_call: TRBV6-2/TRBV6-3
clone_size: many
d_call: TRBD2
j_call: TRBJ2-7
cdr3_nt: TGTGCCAGCTCCCACCGGGGGGATTCCTACGAGCAGTACTTC
cdr3_aa: CASSHRGDSYEQYF

v_call: TRBV20-1
clone_size: -
d_call: -
j_call: TRBJ1-1
cdr3_nt: TGCAGTGCTAGCCTGGCCTCATGGGAAGCTTTCTTT
cdr3_aa: CSASLASWEAFF

v_call: TRBV2
clone_size: once
d_call: -
j_call: TRBJ2-7
cdr3_nt: TGTGCCAGCAGTGATTTGGGACCCCTGGGTGAGCAGTACTTC
cdr3_aa: CASSDLGPLGEQYF

v_call: TRBV7-8
clone_size: -
d_call: -
j_call: TRBJ2-1
cdr3_nt: TGTGCCAGCAGCTCGAAGGGGGATGAGCAGTTCTTC
cdr3_aa: CASSSKGDEQFF

v_call: TRBV7-2
clone_size: -
d_call: -
j_call: TRBJ2-1
cdr3_nt: TGTGCCAGCAGCTTAATGGGACTCTACAATGAGCAGTTCTTC
cdr3_aa: CASSLMGLYNEQFF

v_call: TRBV7-2
clone_size: -
d_call: -
j_call: TRBJ2-7
cdr3_nt: TGTGCCAGCAGCTTAGTTGCTAATCTCTACGAGCAGTACTTC
cdr3_aa: CASSLVANLYEQYF

v_call: TRBV7-9
clone_size: -
d_call: -
j_call: TRBJ1-5
cdr3_nt: TGTGCCAGCAGCGCCGGACAGATCAATCAGCCCCAGCATTTT
cdr3_aa: CASSAGQINQPQHF

v_call: TRBV7-2
clone_size: -
d_call: -
j_call: TRBJ2-4
cdr3_nt: TGTGCCAGGTTTATGGTAGCAGTAGCCAAAAACATTCAGTACTTC
cdr3_aa: CARFMVAVAKNIQYF

v_call: TRBV5-1
clone_size: -
d_call: -
j_call: TRBJ2-7
cdr3_nt: TGCGCCAGCAGGTCGGACCTTAGCTCCTACGAGCAGTACTTC
cdr3_aa: CASRSDLSSYEQYF

v_call: TRBV4-3
clone_size: many
d_call: -
j_call: TRBJ2-7
cdr3_nt: TGCGCCAGCAGCCAAGATCGCAGGGGACGCTACGAGCAGTACTTC
cdr3_aa: CASSQDRRGRYEQYF

v_call: TRBV15
clone_size: few
d_call: -
j_call: TRBJ2-2
cdr3_nt: TGTGCCACCAGGAGCCCGGGGAGCTACACCGGGGAGCTGTTTTTT
cdr3_aa: CATRSPGSYTGELFF

v_call: TRBV10-3
clone_size: many
d_call: TRBD1
j_call: TRBJ1-2
cdr3_nt: TGTGCCATCAAGAGGGACAGGGAAGACTATGGCTACACCTTC
cdr3_aa: CAIKRDREDYGYTF

v_call: TRBV12-3/TRBV12-4
clone_size: many
d_call: TRBD2
j_call: TRBJ2-2
cdr3_nt: TGTGCCAGCAGTTTAGCCGGGGGGGCCGGGGAGCTGTTTTTT
cdr3_aa: CASSLAGGAGELFF

v_call: TRBV7-3
clone_size: -
d_call: -
j_call: TRBJ2-7
cdr3_nt: TGTGCCAGCAACCACGAGCAGTACTTC
cdr3_aa: CASNHEQYF

v_call: TRBV7-8
clone_size: -
d_call: -
j_call: TRBJ2-6
cdr3_nt: TGTGCCAGCAGCTTAGAAATTCTGTCGTCGGGGGCCAACGTCCTGACTTTC
cdr3_aa: CASSLEILSSGANVLTF

v_call: TRBV6-6
clone_size: -
d_call: -
j_call: TRBJ2-7
cdr3_nt: TGTGCCAGCAGTTCAGGGCAGAGCCTTGTGTACTTC
cdr3_aa: CASSSGQSLVYF

v_call: TRBV12-3/TRBV12-4
clone_size: -
d_call: -
j_call: TRBJ2-2
cdr3_nt: TGTGCCAGCAGTTTAGGGAGGGCCGGGGAGCTGTTTTTT
cdr3_aa: CASSLGRAGELFF

v_call: TRBV5-4
clone_size: many
d_call: -
j_call: TRBJ2-5
cdr3_nt: TGTGCCAGCAGTCCTCGACCCGGTTATCAAGAGACCCAGTACTTC
cdr3_aa: CASSPRPGYQETQYF

v_call: TRBV11-2
clone_size: many
d_call: -
j_call: TRBJ1-1
cdr3_nt: TGTGCCAGCAGCTTAGACAGTTATAACACTGAAGCTTTCTTT
cdr3_aa: CASSLDSYNTEAFF

v_call: TRBV7-9
clone_size: many
d_call: TRBD1
j_call: TRBJ2-7
cdr3_nt: TGTGCCAGCAGCCCCGGGACAGGGGCCTACGAGCAGTACTTC
cdr3_aa: CASSPGTGAYEQYF

v_call: TRBV9
clone_size: many
d_call: TRBD2
j_call: TRBJ2-2
cdr3_nt: TGTGCCAGCACCTTCGGACTAGCGGGAGAAACCGGGGAGCTGTTTTTT
cdr3_aa: CASTFGLAGETGELFF

v_call: TRBV7-9
clone_size: many
d_call: TRBD2
j_call: TRBJ2-3
cdr3_nt: TGTGCCAGCAGCTTAGCGCTAGCGGGAGGTGGCACAGATACGCAGTATTTT
cdr3_aa: CASSLALAGGGTDTQYF

v_call: TRBV5-6
clone_size: few
d_call: -
j_call: TRBJ1-4
cdr3_nt: TGTGCCAGCAGCTGGCGCGTCGGGAAGGGTGAAAAACTGTTTTTT
cdr3_aa: CASSWRVGKGEKLFF

v_call: TRBV5-1
clone_size: -
d_call: -
j_call: TRBJ2-7
cdr3_nt: TGCGCCAGCAGCTTGGGTGGAAGAGATTACGAGCAGTACTTC
cdr3_aa: CASSLGGRDYEQYF

v_call: TRBV5-1
clone_size: many
d_call: -
j_call: TRBJ1-1
cdr3_nt: TGCGCCAGCAGCTTTTCAGGGAGGGGCACTGAAGCTTTCTTT
cdr3_aa: CASSFSGRGTEAFF

v_call: TRBV18
clone_size: many
d_call: TRBD2
j_call: TRBJ2-6
cdr3_nt: TGTGCCAGCTCACCACTGACTAGCGGGACTGGGGCCAACGTCCTGACTTTC
cdr3_aa: CASSPLTSGTGANVLTF